This T cell receptor beta chain was identified in a study of OX40 agonist ivuxolimab in advanced cancers. Describing the broader study: The costimulatory receptor OX40 (CD134) was targeted by ivuxolimab, a fully human IgG2 agonistic monoclonal antibody. Intravenous ivuxolimab was administered to patients every 2 weeks at six dose levels: 0.01, 0.1, 0.3, 1.5, 3 and 10 mg/kg. Of the 50 or so patients in dose escalation, 19 had hepatocellular carcinoma, some 15 had melanoma, 9 had renal cell carcinoma and 9 had head and neck cancer. In the dose-escalation cohort, 70% to 90% of patients were male, and the mean age was 60 years with a range of roughly 20 to 79. Patients were allowed to have had prior anti-PD-1, anti-PD-L1 or anti-CTLA-4 therapy, and around two fifths of the dose-escalation patients had been treated with checkpoint inhibitors. Partial responses occurred in three dose-escalation patients: two with cutaneous melanoma and one with hepatocellular carcinoma. The purpose of peripheral TCRbeta sequencing was to test whether ivuxolimab changed TCR sequence diversity and led to clonal T-cell expansion. The monotherapy dose-escalation portion (N of about 47 patients) of the phase I ivuxolimab trial is reported in the paper. Results the study describes overall, beyond this receptor: After ivuxolimab, CD8+ T cells had more expanded clones than CD4+ T cells on average. At doses of 0.1 to 3.0 mg/kg, clonal expansion of both CD4+ and CD8+ blood T cells was observed from baseline to week 6. Low levels of normalized T-cell clonal expansion were also seen in some patients who did not respond. In the 0.1-3.0 mg/kg groups, partial responders were among the patients with the lowest normalized peripheral clonal expansion, particularly in CD8+ T cells. The antigen specificity of the clonally expanded peripheral T cells was not determined.

Patients with a history of autoimmune disease or receiving systemic immunosuppression were excluded from the trial. In every dose cohort, peripheral blood was drawn for TCR sequencing at baseline, cycle 4 day 1, and cycle 7 day 1. The samples were drawn from a first-in-human, open-label, multicenter phase I dose-escalation trial of ivuxolimab. Adults with locally advanced or metastatic melanoma, renal cell, hepatocellular, or head and neck squamous cell carcinoma were enrolled in the trial. Before TCR sequencing, CD4+ and CD8+ T cells were separately sorted from peripheral blood. Regarding this clone: What this receptor recognizes is not known. There are no base qualities to consult, and no much larger clone falls within one base.

In the germline V gene (reference sequence), CDR1 corresponds to MNHEY and CDR2 to SMNVEV. Reading from cysteine to phenylalanine, the CDR3 counts 16 amino acids. The read is trimmed to its CDR3 DNA, 48 bases read in frame from base 1. The junction shows trimming of 0 bases on V and 2 bases on J, plus 11 bases between the germline ends. For sequencing of the TCRbeta CDR3 region, genomic DNA was extracted from the sorted cells. The immunoSEQ Assay was used to sequence the TCRbeta CDR3 regions. What TCRdb holds here is the immuneACCESS table cut down to in-frame rearrangements. Part of the clones is not present; checked against another copy, under half of the missing clones reflect an unresolved V gene, and the others are unexplained. Across this sample there are about 15,000 clones, with roughly three quarters seen only once. Roughly 43% of the sample goes to the ten largest clones.

The TCR was taken from an adult with an advanced solid tumor such as melanoma, head and neck, liver or kidney cancer. The sequence is built from TRBV27 and TRBJ1-5, with the D gene call left open. Sequences were derived from CD4+ or CD8+ T cells sorted from blood, sampled in a trial of the OX40 agonist ivuxolimab. At the DNA level, the sequence is TGTGCCAGCAGTTTATCGCAGGTGATGGGCAATCAGCCCCAGCATTTT. The resulting protein is CASSLSQVMGNQPQHF.